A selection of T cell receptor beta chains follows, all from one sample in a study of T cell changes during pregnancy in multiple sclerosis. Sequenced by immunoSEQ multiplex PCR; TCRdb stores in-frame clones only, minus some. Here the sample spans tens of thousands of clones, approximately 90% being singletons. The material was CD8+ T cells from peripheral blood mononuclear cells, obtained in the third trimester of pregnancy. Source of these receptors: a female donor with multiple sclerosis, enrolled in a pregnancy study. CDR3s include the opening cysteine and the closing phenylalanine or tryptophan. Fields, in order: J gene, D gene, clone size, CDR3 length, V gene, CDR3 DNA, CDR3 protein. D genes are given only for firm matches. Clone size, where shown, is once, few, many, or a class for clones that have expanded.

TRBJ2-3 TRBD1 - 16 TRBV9 TGTGCCAGCAGCGCCACAGGGGTGACCATCACAGATACGCAGTATTTT CASSATGVTITDTQYF
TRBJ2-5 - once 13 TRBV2 TGTGCCAGCATTAGCGGAGAGCAAGAGACCCAGTACTTC CASISGEQETQYF
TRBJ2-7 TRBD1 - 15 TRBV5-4 TGTGCCAGCAGCACCCGGGACAGGGGGATTTACGAGCAGTACTTC CASSTRDRGIYEQYF
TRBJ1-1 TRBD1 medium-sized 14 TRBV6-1 TGTGCCAGCAGTGATGGGACAGTGAACACTGAAGCTTTCTTT CASSDGTVNTEAFF
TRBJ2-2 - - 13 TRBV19 TGTGCCAGTAGTATCGGGAACACCGGGGAGCTGTTTTTT CASSIGNTGELFF
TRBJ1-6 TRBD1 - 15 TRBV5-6 TGTGCCAGCAGCCCTTATACAGGGGGAAATTCACCCCTCCACTTT CASSPYTGGNSPLHF
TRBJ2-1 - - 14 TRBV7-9 TGTGCCAGCAGTATCGGACAGTCTTACAATGAGCAGTTCTTC CASSIGQSYNEQFF
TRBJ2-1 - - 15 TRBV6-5 TGTGCCAGCTCACCCCCCAGTCCTTCCTACAATGAGCAGTTCTTC CASSPPSPSYNEQFF
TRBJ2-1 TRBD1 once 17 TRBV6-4 TGTGCCAGCAGTGACGCCATACCGGGACAGGGTAACAATGAGCAGTTCTTC CASSDAIPGQGNNEQFF
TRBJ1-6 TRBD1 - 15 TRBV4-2 TGTGCCAGCAGCCAAGACTACAGGGGGAATTCACCCCTCCACTTT CASSQDYRGNSPLHF
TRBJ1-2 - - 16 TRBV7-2 TGTGCCAGCAGCTTAAGTAGATCAGGGAATGACTATGGCTACACCTTC CASSLSRSGNDYGYTF
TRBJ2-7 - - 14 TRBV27 TGTGCCAGCGGATGGGCGGGACAGACCTACGAGCAGTACTTC CASGWAGQTYEQYF
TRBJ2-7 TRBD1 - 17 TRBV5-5 TGTGCCAGCAGCTCCCCGACGACAGGGGGGCCCTCCTACGAGCAGTACTTC CASSSPTTGGPSYEQYF
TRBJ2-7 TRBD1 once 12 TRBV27 TGTGCCAGCAGTAAAACAGGGGTCGAGCAGTACTTC CASSKTGVEQYF
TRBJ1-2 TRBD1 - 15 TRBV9 TGTGCCAGCAGCGCCACGACAGGGGGCTTATATGGCTACACCTTC CASSATTGGLYGYTF
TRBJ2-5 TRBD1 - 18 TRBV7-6 TGTGCCAGCAGCCTACGAGGATGGGACAGGATTTCCCAAGAGACCCAGTACTTC CASSLRGWDRISQETQYF
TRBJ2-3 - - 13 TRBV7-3 TGTGCCAGCAGCTCTGGAGGAGGAGATACGCAGTATTTT CASSSGGGDTQYF